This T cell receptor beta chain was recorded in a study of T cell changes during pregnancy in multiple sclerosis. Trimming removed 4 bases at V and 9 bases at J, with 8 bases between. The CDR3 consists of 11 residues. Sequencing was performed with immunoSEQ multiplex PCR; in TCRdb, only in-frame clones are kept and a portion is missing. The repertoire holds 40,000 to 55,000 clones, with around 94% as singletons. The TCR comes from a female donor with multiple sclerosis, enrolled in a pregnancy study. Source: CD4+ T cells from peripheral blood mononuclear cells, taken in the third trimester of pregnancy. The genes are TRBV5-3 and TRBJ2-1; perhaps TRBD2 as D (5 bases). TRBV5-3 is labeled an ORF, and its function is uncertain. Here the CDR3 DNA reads TGTGCCAGAAGCACGGCGGGTGAGCAGTTCTTC. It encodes CARSTAGEQFF.